Below, 3 T cell receptor beta chains from the same sample are listed, as sequenced in a study of regulatory T cells in long-lasting Graves disease (dated by TCRdb to the early 2020s). What this sample's time point label stands for: newly diagnosed GD, antithyroid drugs for less than 3 months. For both TCR sequencing and RNA sequencing, RNA was extracted from PBMCs in TRIzol. Libraries were made using multiplex PCR. Instrument on record: Illumina HiSeq 4000. CDR3 regions were amplified by Arm-PCR with iRepertoire HTBI primers to construct TCR beta libraries. The public reads were reprocessed in TCRdb via fastp at Q25 and MiXCR, keeping in-frame beta chains. Each CDR3 protein appears once, grouped with its most common genes and DNA. This sample lists roughly 530,000 distinct CDR3 sequences; more than 15% were detected once. The top ten hold 25% of the sample. This sample was also put to use in a study of T cells in Graves' hyperthyroidism and ophthalmopathy.

This specimen was peripheral blood mononuclear cells (PBMCs), taken at new diagnosis, from a patient treated with antithyroid drugs. The receptors were gathered from a woman aged 40-65 years with Graves disease. Donor details come from another sample of the same person, matched by shared clones.

In this sample, this clonotype turned up many times. This sequence joins TRBV12-3 or TRBV12-4 and TRBJ1-6, with a possible D match to TRBD1 (6 bases). CDR3 length: 14 residues. V was shortened by 6 bases and J by 6 bases, with 12 bases between the two germline ends. The CDR3 loop reads CASSLSRGNSPLHF. The DNA of the CDR3 is TGTGCCAGCAGCCTGAGCAGGGGTAATTCACCCCTCCACTTT.

The sample holds a few counts of this clonotype. The rearrangement joins TRBV7-2 to TRBJ1-5, with D uncertain. Germline-derived CDR1 and CDR2 are SGHTA and FQGNSA. CDR3 size: 15 residues. Trimming left V 5 bases short and J 5 bases short, with 16 bases between. The CDR3 loop reads CASSPSPVRYQPQHF. The CDR3 bases are TGTGCCAGCAGCCCTTCCCCGGTAAGGTATCAGCCCCAGCATTTT.

This clonotype was seen many times. The gene calls are TRBV7-2 and TRBJ2-2; D is perhaps TRBD2 (6 bases). Per the germline V gene, CDR1 is SGHTA and CDR2 is FQGNSA. CDR3 length: 14 amino acids. V was pared by 7 bases and J by 1 base, with 10 bases between. The CDR3 sequence is CASNLARNTGELFF. Written as DNA, the CDR3 is TGTGCCAGCAACCTAGCGAGGAACACCGGGGAGCTGTTTTTT.